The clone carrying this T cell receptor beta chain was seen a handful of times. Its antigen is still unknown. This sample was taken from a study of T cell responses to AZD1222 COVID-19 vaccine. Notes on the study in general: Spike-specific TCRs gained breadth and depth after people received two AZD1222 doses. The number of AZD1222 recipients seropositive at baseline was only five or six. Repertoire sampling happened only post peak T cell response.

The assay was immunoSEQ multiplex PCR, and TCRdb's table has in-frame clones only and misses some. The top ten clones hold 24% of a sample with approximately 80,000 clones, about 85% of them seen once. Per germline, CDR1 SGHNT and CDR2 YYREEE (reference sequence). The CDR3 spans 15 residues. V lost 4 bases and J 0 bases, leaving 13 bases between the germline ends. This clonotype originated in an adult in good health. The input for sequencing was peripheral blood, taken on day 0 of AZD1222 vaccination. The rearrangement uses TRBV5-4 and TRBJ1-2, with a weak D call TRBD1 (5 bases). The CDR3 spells CASSPRVGANYGYTF. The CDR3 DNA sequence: TGTGCCAGCAGCCCGAGGGTGGGGGCTAACTATGGCTACACCTTC.